Following are 21 T cell receptor beta chains from one sample sequenced in a study of blood T cell repertoires in COVID-19. Clones were sequenced by immunoSEQ multiplex PCR, and TCRdb holds only the in-frame ones, with some missing. The data hold about 170,000 clones, with 70% to 90% observed a single time. The sequenced sample consisted of peripheral blood. These receptors all come from a woman older than 75 with COVID-19, enrolled during active disease.

V and J are TRBV7-2 and TRBJ1-2; D gene uncertain. Germline V lookup: CDR1 SGHTA, CDR2 FQGNSA. The CDR3 sequence is 15 residues long. V lost 4 bases and J 6 bases, leaving 18 bases between the germline ends. The CDR3 bases are TGTGCCAGCAGCTCGGCTACCGGGATGAAAAATGGCTACACCTTC. Translating it yields CASSSATGMKNGYTF.

This chain uses TRBV7-3 with TRBJ1-2, with D tentatively TRBD1 (6 bases). CDR1 and CDR2 (germline): SGHTA, FQGTGA. The CDR3 is 13 residues long. Trimming removed 5 bases from V and 4 bases from J, with 11 bases in between. The CDR3 reads CASSPDRSYGYTF. CDR3 in DNA: TGTGCCAGCAGCCCGGACAGATCCTATGGCTACACCTTC.

V gene TRBV7-9 combines with J gene TRBJ2-7, with 8 bases lining up with TRBD1. Germline V gives CDR1 SEHNR, CDR2 FQNEAQ (reference sequence). The J segment lost 3 bases and the V segment lost 4 bases, leaving 5 bases of the junction unmatched. This CDR3 has 14 residues. CDR3 DNA: TGTGCCAGCAGCTCCACAGGGGGAATCTACGAGCAGTACTTC. This translates into CASSSTGGIYEQYF.

The chain employs TRBV28 and TRBJ2-3, with 8 bases aligning to TRBD2. Germline CDR1 reads MDHEN; CDR2 reads SYDVKM. The CDR3 runs to 15 residues. After removal of 5 bases from V and 7 bases from J, the junction contained 11 bases not matched to a gene. The CDR3 protein is CASSVSGVALNTQYF. DNA for the CDR3: TGTGCCAGCAGTGTTAGCGGGGTAGCGTTAAATACGCAGTATTTT. The full variable domain, its missing parts supplied by reference TRBV28 and TRBJ2-3, is DVKVTQSSRYLVKRTGEKVFLECVQDMDHENMFWYRQDPGLGLRLIYFSYDVKMKEKGDIPEGYSVSREKKERFSLILESASTNQTSMYLCASSVSGVALNTQYFGPGTRLTVL.

The gene calls are TRBV5-1 and TRBJ2-1; D unclear. The V gene's germline CDR1 is SGHRS and CDR2 YFSETQ. V was pared by 2 bases and J by 0 bases, with 9 bases between. The CDR3 runs to 15 residues. The CDR3 loop is CASSFAPGSYNEQFF. In nucleotides, the CDR3 is TGCGCCAGCAGCTTTGCGCCGGGCTCCTACAATGAGCAGTTCTTC.

The rearrangement uses TRBV6-2 or TRBV6-3 and TRBJ2-1; 8 bases fit TRBD2. Germline CDR1 MNHEY, CDR2 SVGEGT. This CDR3 is 12 amino acids long. With V trimmed by 6 bases and J by 15 bases, 10 bases remained unmatched. As DNA, the CDR3 is TGTGCCAGCAGCCGAGGGACTAGAGCGTGGTTCTTC. Its protein is CASSRGTRAWFF.

This clone occurred once. The chain combines TRBV6-5 with TRBJ2-2; D is possibly TRBD2 (6 bases). Looked up from germline, CDR1 is MNHEY and CDR2 is SVGAGI. This CDR3 is built from 15 residues. The V and J ends lost 5 bases and 7 bases respectively, with 17 bases between them. The CDR3 DNA reads TGTGCCAGCAGTCCCGGGGGAAAGGCCCGCGGGGAGCTGTTTTTT. Its protein product is CASSPGGKARGELFF.

This clone came up once. The chain recombines TRBV5-1 with TRBJ2-5, with unresolved D. Germline V gene sequence: CDR1 SGHRS, CDR2 YFSETQ. The CDR3 spans 13 residues. Trimming stripped 6 bases from V and 5 bases from J, with 14 bases between. For the CDR3, the DNA is TGCGCCAGCACCACTACCCCGCAGGAGACCCAGTACTTC. It specifies CASTTTPQETQYF.

This clone turned up a few times. J is TRBJ2-1 and V is TRBV11-1; 14 nucleotides match TRBD2. The CDR3 extends over 16 amino acids. V dropped 1 base and J dropped 10; count of bases not matched to a gene: 6. Germline-derived CDR1 and CDR2 are SGHAT and FQDESV (reference sequence). The CDR3 here is CASSLEGLAGEREQFF. CDR3 nucleotides: TGTGCCAGCAGCTTAGAGGGACTAGCGGGAGAGCGAGAGCAGTTCTTC.

This sequence joins TRBV5-1 and TRBJ2-1; D might be TRBD2 (6 bases). In germline, CDR1 is SGHRS, CDR2 YFSETQ. CDR3 length equals 15 residues. V gave up 5 bases and J gave up 1 base, with 13 bases separating them. The CDR3 region is CASSGGGESYNEQFF. CDR3 bases: TGCGCCAGCAGTGGTGGAGGGGAGTCCTACAATGAGCAGTTCTTC.

The rearrangement links TRBV23-1 to TRBJ1-4; possibly TRBD1 for D (5 bases). TRBV23-1 is recorded as an ORF, its role being uncertain. The CDR3 is 17 residues long. Between the trimmed V and J ends, which lost 0 bases and 7 bases, there was a span of 18 bases. In DNA, the CDR3 is TGCGCCAGCAGTCAATCGGAAGGGCAGGGCCCTGGTGAAAAACTGTTTTTT. As protein: CASSQSEGQGPGEKLFF.

This chain links TRBV25-1 with TRBJ1-5; 10 nucleotides agree with TRBD1. The CDR3 spans 14 residues. Germline CDR1 MGHDK, CDR2 SYGVNS. Trimming cost V 8 bases and J 7 bases; bases outside gene matches: 8. The CDR3 coding sequence is TGTGCCAGCTCCCAGACAGGGGGCGGGCAGCCCCAGCATTTT. This translates into CASSQTGGGQPQHF.

V and J are TRBV6-1 and TRBJ2-5; TRBD2 matches 11 bases. The CDR3 contains 18 residues. Germline V gene data show CDR1 as MNHNS and CDR2 as SASEGT. Losses at the gene ends were 4 bases for V and 1 base for J; bases not matched to a gene: 11. The CDR3: CASSAVLAGGEFQETQYF. The DNA for the CDR3 is TGTGCCAGCAGTGCTGTGTTAGCGGGGGGGGAGTTCCAAGAGACCCAGTACTTC.

V and J are TRBV10-3 and TRBJ1-5, with 9 bases identical to TRBD1. Germline CDR1 reads ENHRY; CDR2 reads SYGVKD. The J segment lost 6 bases and the V segment lost 6 bases, leaving 3 bases of the junction unmatched. The CDR3 contains 13 residues. The CDR3 here is CAIRDRGGQPQHF. DNA for the CDR3: TGTGCCATCAGAGACAGGGGGGGTCAGCCCCAGCATTTT.

This clone came up once. This chain connects TRBV5-6 to TRBJ2-2, with D perhaps matching TRBD2 (6 bases). V was trimmed by 1 base and J by 5 bases, leaving 9 bases between them. Germline CDR1 and CDR2: SGHDT and YYEEEE. The CDR3 has 14 residues. CDR3 DNA sequence: TGTGCCAGCAGCTTGACGGGGGAAACCGGGGAGCTGTTTTTT. This gives the protein CASSLTGETGELFF.

The V gene is TRBV28, the J gene TRBJ1-2, with D possibly being TRBD1 (6 bases). Trimming stripped 9 bases from V and 4 bases from J, with 9 bases between. Germline V CDR1 and CDR2: MDHEN, SYDVKM. This CDR3 is 11 amino acids long. CDR3 protein: CASTGTYGYTF. The CDR3 nucleotides read TGTGCCAGTACAGGGACCTATGGCTACACCTTC.

The sample holds a few counts of this clone. V is TRBV19 and J is TRBJ1-2, with D perhaps matching TRBD1 (6 bases). Trimming shortened V by 3 bases and J by 6 bases, and 17 bases separated the two germline ends. Germline V gene sequence: CDR1 LNHDA, CDR2 SQIVND (reference sequence). This CDR3 region has 15 residues. The CDR3 sequence is CASSMDWGGDDGYTF. As DNA, the CDR3 is TGTGCCAGTAGTATGGATTGGGGGGGCGATGATGGCTACACCTTC.

The chain is built from TRBV6-5 and TRBJ1-5; D is perhaps TRBD1 (6 bases). The CDR3 sequence is 14 residues long. V lost 5 bases and J 7 bases, leaving 15 bases between the germline ends. Germline-derived CDR1 and CDR2 are MNHEY and SVGAGI. The CDR3 loop is CASSLAGGLQPQHF. The DNA of the CDR3 is TGTGCCAGCAGTCTTGCGGGGGGGCTCCAGCCCCAGCATTTT.

The chain recombines TRBV7-9 with TRBJ1-5; possibly TRBD1 for D (6 bases). The germline V and J ends were trimmed by 5 bases and 7 bases, with 21 bases remaining between them. The CDR3 extends over 16 amino acids. The germline V gene has CDR1 SEHNR and CDR2 FQNEAQ (reference sequence). The chain's CDR3 is CASSQGGGSPNQPQHF. CDR3 sequence (DNA): TGTGCCAGCAGCCAGGGTGGGGGCAGCCCCAACCAGCCCCAGCATTTT.

CDR3 bases: TGTGCCAGCAGTTACTCGGCGGGGGCCACAGATACGCAGTATTTT. Translation: CASSYSAGATDTQYF. The chain uses TRBV6-5 and TRBJ2-3, with a possible D match to TRBD2 (7 bases). V was trimmed by 0 bases and J by 2 bases, leaving 9 bases between them. This CDR3 is built from 15 residues. Germline lookup yields CDR1 MNHEY and CDR2 SVGAGI.

J is TRBJ1-1 and V is TRBV14; the D gene is possibly TRBD1 (5 bases). Germline CDR1 SGHDN, CDR2 FVKESK. Trimming shortened V by 1 base and J by 3 bases, and 18 bases separated the two germline ends. The CDR3 is 17 amino acids. CDR3 sequence (DNA): TGTGCCAGCAGCCAAGTCCAAGGGACGGGGGAGGACACTGAAGCTTTCTTT. Protein product: CASSQVQGTGEDTEAFF.